The clone carrying this T cell receptor (beta chain) was recorded once. The data derive from a study of CD8+ T cells in alopecia areata. Trimming took 2 bases from V and 3 from J; bases not matched to a gene: 17. The CDR3 contains 21 residues. Germline-derived CDR1 and CDR2 are SGHVS and FQNEAQ. Extracted RNA was reverse transcribed into cDNA, the sequencing template. The data were produced by immunoSEQ multiplex PCR, yet TCRdb's version contains in-frame clones alone and is incomplete. The data hold 110,000 to 150,000 clones, with 45% to 60% observed a single time. Treatment described: oral pan-JAK inhibitor, 5-10 mg twice daily.

The sample was CD8+ T cells sorted from blood, taken at week 4, from a patient treated with tofacitinib. The J gene is TRBJ2-7, the V gene TRBV7-8; 15 bases line up with TRBD2. This TCR derives from a human donor with alopecia areata. CDR3 protein: CASSLQLRPGLAGGDYYEQYF. The CDR3 DNA reads as TGTGCCAGCAGCTTACAACTCCGACCGGGACTAGCGGGGGGTGACTACTACGAGCAGTACTTC. Complete variable domain (other parts from reference TRBV7-8 and TRBJ2-7): GAGVSQSPRYKVAKRGQDVALRCDPISGHVSLFWYQQALGQGPEFLTYFQNEAQLDKSGLPSDRFFAERPEGSVSTLKIQRTQQEDSAVYLCASSLQLRPGLAGGDYYEQYFGPGTRLTVT.